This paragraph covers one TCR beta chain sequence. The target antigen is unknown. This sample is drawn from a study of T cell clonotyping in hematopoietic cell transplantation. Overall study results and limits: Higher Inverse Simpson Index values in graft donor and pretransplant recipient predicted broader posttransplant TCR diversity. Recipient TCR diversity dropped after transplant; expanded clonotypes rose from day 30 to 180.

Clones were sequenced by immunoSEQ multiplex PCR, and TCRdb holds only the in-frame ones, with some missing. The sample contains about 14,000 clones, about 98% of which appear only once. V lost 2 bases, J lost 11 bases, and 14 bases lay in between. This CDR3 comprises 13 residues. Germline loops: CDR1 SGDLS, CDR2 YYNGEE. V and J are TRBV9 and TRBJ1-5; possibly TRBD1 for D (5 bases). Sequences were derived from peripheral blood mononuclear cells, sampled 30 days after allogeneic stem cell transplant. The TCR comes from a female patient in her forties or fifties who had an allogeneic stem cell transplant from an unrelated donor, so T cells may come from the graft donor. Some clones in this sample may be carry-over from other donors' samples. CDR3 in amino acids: CASSVGARSAQHF. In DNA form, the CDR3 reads TGTGCCAGCAGCGTCGGGGCCCGCTCGGCCCAGCATTTT.